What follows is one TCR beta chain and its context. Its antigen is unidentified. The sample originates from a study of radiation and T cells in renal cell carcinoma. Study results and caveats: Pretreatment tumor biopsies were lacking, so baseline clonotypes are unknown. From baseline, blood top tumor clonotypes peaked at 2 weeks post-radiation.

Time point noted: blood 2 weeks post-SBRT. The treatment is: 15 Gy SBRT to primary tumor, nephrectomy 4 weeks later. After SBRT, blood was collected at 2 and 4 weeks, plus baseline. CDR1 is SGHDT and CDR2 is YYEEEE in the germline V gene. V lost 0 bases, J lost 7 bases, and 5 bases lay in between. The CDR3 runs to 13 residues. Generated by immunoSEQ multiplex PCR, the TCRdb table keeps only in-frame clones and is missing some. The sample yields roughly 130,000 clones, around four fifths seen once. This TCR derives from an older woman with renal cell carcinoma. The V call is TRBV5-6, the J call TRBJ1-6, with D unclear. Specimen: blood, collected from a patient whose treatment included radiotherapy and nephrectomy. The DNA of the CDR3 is TGTGCCAGCAGCTTGGGTCGGAATTCACCCCTCCACTTT. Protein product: CASSLGRNSPLHF. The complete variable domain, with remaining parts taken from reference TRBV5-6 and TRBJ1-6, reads DAGVTQSPTHLIKTRGQQVTLRCSPKSGHDTVSWYQQALGQGPQFIFQYYEEEERQRGNFPDRFSGHQFPNYSSELNVNALLLGDSALYLCASSLGRNSPLHFGNGTRLTVT.